Described below is a single T cell receptor (beta chain) sequence and its context. The sample holds a few counts of this clonotype. The clone's antigen remains unknown. Base qualities were left out, and no much larger clone turns up one base away. These data come from a study of CD8 T cells in ankylosing spondylitis (dated by TCRdb to 2016 to 2017). For context, the study as a whole: The study profiled T cell receptor beta repertoires in healthy donors and ankylosing spondylitis patients to find disease-linked TCR variants. In total, the full study cohort was made up of 95 to 110 healthy donors and roughly 27 ankylosing spondylitis patients. Peripheral blood was sampled, and synovial fluid was also collected from ankylosing spondylitis patients.

Sequencing was performed on an Illumina HiSeq 2500. Quantitative 5'-RACE with molecular barcodes was the method used to prepare the TCR beta libraries. For the original study's pipeline: A new computational method based on a probabilistic model of VDJ rearrangement was used to identify disease-linked TCR variants. TCRdb passed the public sequencing reads through fastp at Q25 and MiXCR, retaining productive beta sequences. Rows merge per CDR3 protein into single entries with the most common DNA and genes. The V and J calls come from TCRdb's annotation, not from the publication. For this sample the table gives more than 600,000 distinct CDR3 sequences, of which around 20% were detected only once. The top ten clones comprise over 15% of the sample. From a lookup of the germline V gene, CDR1 and CDR2 are MDHEN and SYDVKM. Relative to germline, V is missing 4 bases and J is missing 3 bases, with 11 bases of the junction outside any gene match. The CDR3 goes from the cysteine to the phenylalanine over 17 residues. The CDR3 DNA has 51 bases and is translated from base 1.

General conclusions and limits of the study: Some motif variants had previously been reported in the synovial fluid and blood of reactive arthritis patients, which suggests shared mechanisms of disease initiation. The disease-linked clones showed a CD8+ phenotype and occurred at relatively low frequencies in peripheral blood. Significant enrichment of the disease-linked clones was reported in matched synovial fluid samples from ankylosing spondylitis patients. Blood from ankylosing spondylitis patients appeared to be characterized by a TCR beta motif made up of under 10 highly homologous amino acid variants.

The receptor chain draws on TRBV28 and TRBJ2-4; a stretch of 8 junction bases matches TRBD2. This receptor was obtained from a male donor with ankylosing spondylitis. Material for sequencing was blood, either unsorted or a sorted T cell fraction (not recorded which). The CDR3 reads as follows: CASSSRNRLAGKNIQYF. The DNA sequence is as follows: TGTGCCAGCAGTTCTCGCAACCGGCTAGCGGGCAAAAACATTCAGTACTTC.